Described below is a single TCR beta chain sequence and its context. V shed 6 bases, J shed 5 bases, and the junction held 7 bases outside the gene matches. Per germline, CDR1 SQVTM and CDR2 ANQGSEA. The CDR3 length is 13 residues. This specimen belongs to a study of blood T cell repertoires in COVID-19. Study summary: The United States, Italy and Spain were the sources of the acute and convalescent COVID-19 samples. T cells, B-cell-depleted T cells, or PBMCs provided the cDNA or gDNA that served as material.

Methods used by the authors: Reference gene primers were amplified, and this amplification served to estimate nucleated cell counts. Method: immunoSEQ multiplex PCR; TCRdb's copy keeps in-frame clones and lacks some. That table supplies the V and J calls and clone size; D and trimming were determined from the DNA. The data show about 110,000 clones, with 80% to 85% seen just once and approximately 38% held by the top ten. This chain joins TRBV29-1 and TRBJ1-2; 9 bases are a match to TRBD1. The sequence came from an older man with acute or convalescent COVID-19. Sequencing was performed on peripheral blood. CDR3 amino acids: CSVGTGPTYGYTF. As DNA, the CDR3 is TGCAGCGTCGGGACAGGGCCGACTTATGGCTACACCTTC.